This TCR beta chain is from a study of cytomegalovirus exposure and HLA in healthy donors. As regards this clone: No antigen is known for it.

At sampling all donors were nominally healthy, likely with unrecorded immune exposures. Primers included in the PCR were 60 Vbeta and 13 Jbeta primers. Sequencing used immunoSEQ multiplex PCR; TCRdb keeps in-frame clones, though not all of them. The sample totals about 48,000 clones. Notes on the study in general: Using a false discovery rate of 0.05, a later analysis showed that some 16,000 TCR beta sequences were associated with HLA alleles. Researchers counted over 150 TCR beta chains as cytomegalovirus-associated. Later, an analysis found that common viral pathogens appeared to be linked with several of the most significant clusters.

Germline V gives CDR1 LGHNA, CDR2 YNFKEQ. V lost 0 bases, J lost 8 bases, and 10 bases stayed unmatched. There are 17 residues in the CDR3. The source material was PBMCs. The chain couples TRBV4-2 to TRBJ1-6; TRBD1 aligns across 7 bases. This sequence was found in a male donor in good health and CMV-seropositive. This chain's CDR3 is CASSQDPGRGFDSPLHF. In nucleotides, the CDR3 is TGTGCCAGCAGCCAAGACCCGGGCAGGGGGTTTGATTCACCCCTCCACTTT.